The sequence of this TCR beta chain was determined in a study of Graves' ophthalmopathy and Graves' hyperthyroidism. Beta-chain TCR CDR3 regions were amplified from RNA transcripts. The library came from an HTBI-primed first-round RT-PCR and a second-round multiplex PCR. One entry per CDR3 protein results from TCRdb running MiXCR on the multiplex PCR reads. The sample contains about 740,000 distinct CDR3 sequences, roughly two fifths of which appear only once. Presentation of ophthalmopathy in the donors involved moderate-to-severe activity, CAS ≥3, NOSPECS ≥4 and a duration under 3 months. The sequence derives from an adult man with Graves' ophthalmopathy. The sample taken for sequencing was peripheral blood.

CDR3 bases: TGTGCCAGCAGCGTAGGGGGGGAATGGAGTACCGGGGAGCTGTTTTTT. As protein: CASSVGGEWSTGELFF. V usage is TRBV9 and J usage is TRBJ2-2, with D perhaps TRBD2 (6 bases). Trimming shortened V by 0 bases and J by 5 bases, and 14 bases separated the two germline ends. Germline values: CDR1 SGDLS, CDR2 YYNGEE. This CDR3 region has 16 residues. The whole variable domain, filled in from reference TRBV9 and TRBJ2-2, reads DSGVTQTPKHLITATGQRVTLRCSPRSGDLSVYWYQQSLDQGLQFLIQYYNGEERAKGNILERFSAQQFPDLHSELNLSSLELGDSALYFCASSVGGEWSTGELFFGEGSRLTVL.